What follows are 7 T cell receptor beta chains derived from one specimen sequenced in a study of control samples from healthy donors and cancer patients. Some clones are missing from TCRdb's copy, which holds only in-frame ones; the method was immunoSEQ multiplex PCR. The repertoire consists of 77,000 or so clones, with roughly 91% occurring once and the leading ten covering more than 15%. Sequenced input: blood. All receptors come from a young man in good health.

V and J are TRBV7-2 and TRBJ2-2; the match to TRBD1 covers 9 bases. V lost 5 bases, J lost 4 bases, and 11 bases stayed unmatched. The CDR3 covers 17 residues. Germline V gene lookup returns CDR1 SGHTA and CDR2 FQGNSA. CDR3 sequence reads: CASSKGQGRGITGELFF. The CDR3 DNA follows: TGTGCCAGCAGCAAGGGACAGGGACGAGGTATCACCGGGGAGCTGTTTTTT.

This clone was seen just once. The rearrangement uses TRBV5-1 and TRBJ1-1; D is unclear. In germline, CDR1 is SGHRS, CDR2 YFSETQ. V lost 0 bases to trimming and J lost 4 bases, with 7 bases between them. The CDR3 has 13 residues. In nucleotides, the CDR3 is TGCGCCAGCAGCTTGGAACGTTTCACTGAAGCTTTCTTT. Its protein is CASSLERFTEAFF. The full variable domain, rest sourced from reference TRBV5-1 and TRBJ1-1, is KAGVTQTPRYLIKTRGQQVTLSCSPISGHRSVSWYQQTPGQGLQFLFEYFSETQRNKGNFPGRFSGRQFSNSRSEMNVSTLELGDSALYLCASSLERFTEAFFGQGTRLTVV.

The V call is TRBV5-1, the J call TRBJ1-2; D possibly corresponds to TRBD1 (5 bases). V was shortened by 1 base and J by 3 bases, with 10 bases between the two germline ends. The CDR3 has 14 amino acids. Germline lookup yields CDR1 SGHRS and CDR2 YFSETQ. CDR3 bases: TGCGCCAGCAGCTTGAAAGGGACCGACTATGGCTACACCTTC. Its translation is CASSLKGTDYGYTF. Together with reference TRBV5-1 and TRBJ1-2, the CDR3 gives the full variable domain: KAGVTQTPRYLIKTRGQQVTLSCSPISGHRSVSWYQQTPGQGLQFLFEYFSETQRNKGNFPGRFSGRQFSNSRSEMNVSTLELGDSALYLCASSLKGTDYGYTFGSGTRLTVV.

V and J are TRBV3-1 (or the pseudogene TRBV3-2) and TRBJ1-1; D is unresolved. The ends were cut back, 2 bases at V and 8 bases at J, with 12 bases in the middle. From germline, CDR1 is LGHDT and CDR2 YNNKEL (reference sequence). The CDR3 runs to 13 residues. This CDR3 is CASSQRLEREAFF. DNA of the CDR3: TGTGCCAGCAGCCAAAGGCTCGAAAGGGAAGCTTTCTTT.

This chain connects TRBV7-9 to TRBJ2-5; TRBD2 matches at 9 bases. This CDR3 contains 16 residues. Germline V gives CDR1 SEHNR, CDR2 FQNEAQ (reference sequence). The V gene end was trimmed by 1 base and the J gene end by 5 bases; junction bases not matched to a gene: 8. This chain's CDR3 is CASSLGAGGPWETQYF. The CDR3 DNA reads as TGTGCCAGCAGCTTAGGGGCGGGAGGGCCTTGGGAGACCCAGTACTTC.

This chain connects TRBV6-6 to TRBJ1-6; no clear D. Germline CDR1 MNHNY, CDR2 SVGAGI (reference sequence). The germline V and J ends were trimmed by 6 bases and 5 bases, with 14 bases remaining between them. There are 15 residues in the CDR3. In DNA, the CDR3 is TGTGCCAGCAGGCCAGGTGCGGGCAATAATTCACCCCTCCACTTT. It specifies CASRPGAGNNSPLHF.

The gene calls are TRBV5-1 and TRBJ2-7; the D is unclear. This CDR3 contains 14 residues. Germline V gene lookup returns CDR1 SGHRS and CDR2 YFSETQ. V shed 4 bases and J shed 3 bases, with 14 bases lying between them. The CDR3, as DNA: TGCGCCAGCAGCCCCGAGGAGATATACTACGAGCAGTACTTC. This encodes CASSPEEIYYEQYF.